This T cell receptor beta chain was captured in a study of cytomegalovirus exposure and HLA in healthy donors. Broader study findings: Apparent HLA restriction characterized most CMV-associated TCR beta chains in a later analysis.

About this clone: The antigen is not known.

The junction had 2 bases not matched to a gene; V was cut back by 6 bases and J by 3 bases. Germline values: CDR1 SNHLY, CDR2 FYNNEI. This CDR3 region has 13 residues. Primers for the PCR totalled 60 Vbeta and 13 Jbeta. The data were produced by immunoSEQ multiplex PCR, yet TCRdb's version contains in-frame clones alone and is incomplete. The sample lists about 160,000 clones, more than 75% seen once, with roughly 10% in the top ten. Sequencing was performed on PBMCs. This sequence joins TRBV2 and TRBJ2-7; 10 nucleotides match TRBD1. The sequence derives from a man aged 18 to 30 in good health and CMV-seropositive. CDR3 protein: CASRGTGDYEQYF. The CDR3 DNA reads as TGTGCCAGCAGGGGGACAGGGGACTACGAGCAGTACTTC.